This T cell receptor beta chain was sequenced in a study of blood T cell repertoires in COVID-19. Study in general: T cells, B-cell-depleted T cells, or PBMCs supplied cDNA or gDNA.

The CDR3 loop spans 15 amino acids. After removal of 6 bases from V and 9 bases from J, the junction contained 13 bases not matched to a gene. The V gene's germline CDR1 is MNHEY and CDR2 SMNVEV (reference sequence). Produced via immunoSEQ multiplex PCR; TCRdb's table is partial and in-frame only. The table records 30,000 to 40,000 clones, more than 80% of them present only once. The sequencing input was peripheral blood. The chain employs TRBV27 and TRBJ2-1; TRBD2 agrees at 8 bases. The sequence derives from a woman in her seventies with acute or convalescent COVID-19. CDR3: CASRQSLSGRREQFF. For the CDR3, the DNA is TGTGCCAGCAGGCAGAGCCTGAGCGGGAGACGTGAGCAGTTCTTC.